These T cell receptor beta chains were read from a single sample in a study of human T cells and chemical hapten exposure. TCRdb re-derived calls from the RACE reads in MiXCR, one entry per CDR3 protein. The table has 210,000 or so distinct CDR3 sequences, more than 20% seen once; the top ten hold under 2.5%. The source was whole blood, collected in connection with sensitization to the hapten diphenylcyclopropenone (DPC). All receptors derive from a woman aged 40 to 50 with alopecia areata. Some clones in this sample may be carry-over from other donors' samples. Each CDR3 is given with its conserved first and last residue. D genes are given only for firm matches. A row's size may be missing; if present it is once, few, many or a size class.

>TRBV20-1|TRBJ1-5|many|NA
CSAQWRLDQPQHF
TGCAGTGCTCAGTGGAGGTTGGATCAGCCCCAGCATTTT
>TRBV5-6|TRBJ2-4|NA|TRBD2
CASSSSGRTKNIQYF
TGTGCCAGCAGCTCTAGCGGGAGAACCAAAAACATTCAGTACTTC
>TRBV6-6|TRBJ1-5|NA|NA
CASSPTRQSSNQPQHF
TGTGCCAGCAGCCCTACGCGACAGAGTAGCAATCAGCCCCAGCATTTT
>TRBV20-1|TRBJ2-3|few|TRBD2
CSRVRTSGRGADTQYF
TGCAGCCGAGTAAGGACTAGCGGGAGGGGTGCAGATACGCAGTATTTT
>TRBV28|TRBJ1-1|NA|NA
CASSLTGIRAFF
TGTGCCAGCAGCCTTACGGGGATCCGAGCTTTCTTT
>TRBV7-9|TRBJ2-7|NA|NA
CASSLVESGSGRLYEQYF
TGTGCCAGCAGCTTAGTCGAGTCTGGGTCGGGACGCCTCTACGAGCAGTACTTC
>TRBV20-1|TRBJ2-3|few|NA
CSARLVTDTQYF
TGCAGTGCTAGGCTGGTCACAGATACGCAGTATTTT
>TRBV7-9|TRBJ2-3|NA|NA
CASSSKPGQRRTDTQYF
TGTGCCAGCAGCTCAAAGCCGGGACAACGGAGGACAGATACGCAGTATTTT
>TRBV29-1|TRBJ2-7|NA|NA
CSVEDIGGYEQYF
TGCAGCGTTGAAGATATCGGCGGCTACGAGCAGTACTTC
>TRBV7-8|TRBJ1-1|NA|NA
CASSFVGSPGDTEAFF
TGTGCCAGCAGCTTCGTAGGATCCCCGGGAGACACTGAAGCTTTCTTT
>TRBV29-1|TRBJ2-7|few|TRBD1
CSVVPGQSYEQYF
TGCAGCGTTGTACCGGGACAGTCCTACGAGCAGTACTTC
>TRBV4-1|TRBJ1-4|NA|NA
CASSQRTDEKLFF
TGCGCCAGCAGCCAAAGGACAGATGAAAAACTGTTTTTT
>TRBV19|TRBJ2-7|NA|NA
CASSIEGTRYEQYF
TGTGCCAGTAGTATAGAGGGGACAAGATACGAGCAGTACTTC
>TRBV7-2|TRBJ2-2|NA|NA
CASSLAPATNTGELFF
TGTGCCAGCAGCTTAGCCCCAGCGACGAACACCGGGGAGCTGTTTTTT
>TRBV4-2|TRBJ2-7|NA|NA
CASSQEGQDRSYEQYF
TGTGCCAGCAGCCAAGAGGGGCAGGATAGGTCGTACGAGCAGTACTTC
>TRBV20-1|TRBJ2-7|many|NA
CSARDPFRDYEQYF
TGCAGTGCTAGAGATCCCTTTCGGGACTACGAGCAGTACTTC
>TRBV7-2|TRBJ2-1|NA|NA
CASSLGRAVNEQFF
TGTGCCAGCAGCTTAGGCAGGGCGGTCAATGAGCAGTTCTTC
>TRBV15|TRBJ2-3|few|TRBD1
CATSGNYRGRADTQYF
TGTGCCACCAGCGGAAATTACAGGGGGCGCGCAGATACGCAGTATTTT
>TRBV7-2|TRBJ1-2|many|TRBD1
CASSPGQAYGYTF
TGTGCCAGCAGCCCCGGACAGGCATATGGCTACACCTTC
>TRBV18|TRBJ2-7|NA|NA
CASSPPTRGSYEQYF
TGTGCCAGCTCACCACCGACGAGGGGGTCTTACGAGCAGTACTTC
>TRBV7-9|TRBJ2-2|NA|NA
CASRDTPPGELFF
TGTGCCAGCAGAGACACTCCTCCGGGGGAGCTGTTTTTT
>TRBV7-2|TRBJ2-3|NA|NA
CASSLYQADTQYF
TGTGCCAGCAGCTTATACCAAGCAGATACGCAGTATTTT
>TRBV2|TRBJ2-4|few|NA
CASSGTNIQYF
TGTGCCAGCAGTGGGACGAACATTCAGTACTTC
>TRBV28|TRBJ1-1|NA|NA
CASIGPDSTEAFF
TGTGCCAGCATAGGGCCTGATAGCACTGAAGCTTTCTTT
>TRBV20-1|TRBJ1-2|NA|NA
CSAQDGGYGYTF
TGCAGTGCTCAGGACGGGGGATATGGCTACACCTTC
>TRBV5-1|TRBJ1-2|NA|NA
CASSLDPSVANYGYTF
TGCGCCAGCAGCTTGGATCCCAGCGTAGCTAACTATGGCTACACCTTC
>TRBV20-1|TRBJ1-6|NA|TRBD1
CSARKPGQGLGSPLHF
TGCAGTGCTAGAAAACCGGGACAGGGATTGGGTTCACCCCTCCACTTT
>TRBV7-2|TRBJ2-6|NA|NA
CASSLRSGAGANVLTF
TGTGCCAGCAGCTTAAGGTCAGGGGCTGGGGCCAACGTCCTGACTTTC
>TRBV2|TRBJ2-7|NA|TRBD1
CASSGWTGDDYEQYF
TGTGCCAGCAGTGGCTGGACAGGAGACGACTACGAGCAGTACTTC
>TRBV28|TRBJ2-7|NA|TRBD1
CASSRTGAYEQYF
TGTGCCAGCAGTCGGACAGGGGCCTACGAGCAGTACTTC
>TRBV7-6|TRBJ2-1|NA|NA
CASSLGELGTYNEQFF
TGTGCCAGCAGCTTAGGAGAGTTAGGGACTTACAATGAGCAGTTCTTC
>TRBV18|TRBJ2-3|NA|TRBD2
CASSPTGLAVDTQYF
TGTGCCAGCTCACCAACGGGACTAGCTGTAGATACGCAGTATTTT
>TRBV5-5|TRBJ2-7|few|TRBD1
CASSHRTGGPYEQYF
TGTGCCAGCAGCCATCGGACAGGGGGCCCCTACGAGCAGTACTTC
>TRBV18|TRBJ2-5|NA|TRBD1
CASSPSRQGETQYF
TGTGCCAGCTCACCGTCCCGACAGGGAGAGACCCAGTACTTC
>TRBV7-6|TRBJ2-7|NA|TRBD1
CASSLLTGLHEQYF
TGTGCCAGCAGCTTATTGACAGGGCTCCACGAGCAGTACTTC
>TRBV5-1|TRBJ1-3|NA|NA
CASSLGSGISGNTIYF
TGCGCCAGCAGTTTGGGAAGCGGGATCTCTGGAAACACCATATATTTT
>TRBV7-9|TRBJ1-6|NA|NA
CASSSSGQGFDSPLHF
TGTGCCAGCAGCTCCAGCGGTCAGGGGTTTGATTCACCCCTCCACTTT
>TRBV4-2|TRBJ2-7|many|NA
CASSQDLGYAYEQYF
TGTGCCAGCAGCCAAGATTTGGGGTACGCCTACGAGCAGTACTTC
>TRBV15|TRBJ2-2|NA|NA
CATRVPRGTGELFF
TGTGCCACCAGGGTTCCGCGGGGCACCGGGGAGCTGTTTTTT
>TRBV4-3|TRBJ2-1|NA|TRBD2
CASSQSGGGYNEQFF
TGCGCCAGCAGCCAAAGCGGGGGCGGGTACAATGAGCAGTTCTTC
>TRBV7-9|TRBJ2-1|NA|NA
CASSLVGQSYNEQFF
TGTGCCAGCAGCTTAGTAGGACAGTCCTACAATGAGCAGTTCTTC
>TRBV7-2|TRBJ2-3|few|TRBD2
CASSRTSGRVPDTQYF
TGTGCCAGCAGCAGGACTAGCGGGAGGGTGCCAGATACGCAGTATTTT
>TRBV29-1|TRBJ1-4|few|TRBD1
CSVAQGAGDEKLFF
TGCAGCGTTGCCCAGGGGGCCGGGGATGAAAAACTGTTTTTT
>TRBV20-1|TRBJ1-2|few|TRBD1
CSARPPDRDYGYTF
TGCAGTGCTAGACCTCCCGACAGGGACTATGGCTACACCTTC
>TRBV7-3|TRBJ2-1|NA|TRBD2
CASSLGATSGANEEQFF
TGTGCCAGCAGCCTCGGAGCGACTAGCGGGGCTAATGAAGAGCAGTTCTTC
>TRBV6-6|TRBJ2-3|many|NA
CASSSDTFAQYF
TGTGCCAGCAGCTCGGACACCTTCGCGCAGTATTTT
>TRBV4-3|TRBJ2-5|many|NA
CASSQDNRDETQYF
TGCGCCAGCAGCCAAGACAACAGGGATGAGACCCAGTACTTC
>TRBV28|TRBJ2-7|NA|TRBD1
CASKGTDSYEQYF
TGTGCCAGCAAGGGGACAGACTCCTACGAGCAGTACTTC
>TRBV25-1|TRBJ1-2|NA|NA
CASSDIRRVRGYTF
TGTGCCAGCAGTGATATCCGGAGGGTGCGCGGCTACACCTTC
>TRBV3-1|TRBJ2-1|NA|TRBD2
CASSPGLAGGPKQFF
TGTGCCAGCAGCCCCGGACTAGCGGGAGGGCCCAAGCAGTTCTTC
>TRBV27|TRBJ2-3|few|NA
CASSFGSPSGQYF
TGTGCCAGCAGTTTCGGGAGTCCCTCCGGGCAGTATTTT
>TRBV9|TRBJ2-5|few|TRBD1
CASSATGVQGGTQYF
TGTGCCAGCAGCGCGACAGGGGTCCAAGGGGGGACCCAGTACTTC
>TRBV7-2|TRBJ1-1|NA|TRBD1
CASSLERTGGAGAFF
TGTGCCAGCAGCTTAGAGAGGACAGGGGGCGCGGGAGCTTTCTTT